These 21 T cell receptor beta chains originate from one sample sequenced in a study of control samples from healthy donors and cancer patients. TCRdb keeps only in-frame clones here, not all; method: immunoSEQ multiplex PCR. The repertoire holds around 94,000 clones, with just over 90% as singletons. Source material: blood. These receptors were obtained from a woman between 18 and 29 years old in good health.

This rearrangement joins TRBV7-8 to TRBJ1-2; 8 positions match TRBD1. Per germline, CDR1 SGHVS and CDR2 FQNEAQ. The CDR3 is 16 residues long. With 4 bases clipped from V and 2 bases from J, the junction kept 9 bases outside the gene matches. The CDR3 protein is CASSSTSGGANYGYTF. The CDR3, as DNA: TGTGCCAGCAGCTCGACTTCAGGGGGCGCGAACTATGGCTACACCTTC.

This chain uses TRBV30 with TRBJ2-3; weak D call: TRBD2 (6 bases). Germline CDR1 and CDR2: GTSNPN and SVGIG (reference sequence). The V end lost 2 bases, the J end lost 1 base, and 16 bases lay between the germline ends. The CDR3 extends over 16 amino acids. The CDR3 coding sequence is TGTGCCTGGAGTAATCCGGGACTCAAAGGCACAGATACGCAGTATTTT. This sequence encodes CAWSNPGLKGTDTQYF.

The chain joins TRBV5-1 to TRBJ1-3; TRBD1 matches at 8 bases. The CDR3 covers 17 residues. V trimming: 0 bases; J trimming: 1 base; junction bases outside the gene matches: 6. Germline CDR1 SGHRS, CDR2 YFSETQ. CDR3 coding DNA: TGCGCCAGCAGCTTGGCCGGAGGACAGGGATCTGGAAACACCATATATTTT. Residues: CASSLAGGQGSGNTIYF. The variable domain in full, with the rest retrieved from reference TRBV5-1 and TRBJ1-3, is KAGVTQTPRYLIKTRGQQVTLSCSPISGHRSVSWYQQTPGQGLQFLFEYFSETQRNKGNFPGRFSGRQFSNSRSEMNVSTLELGDSALYLCASSLAGGQGSGNTIYFGEGSWLTVV.

This chain connects TRBV9 to TRBJ2-7, with 8 bases that match TRBD2. V shed 0 bases and J 0 bases; nucleotides not matched to a gene: 2. This CDR3 has 15 residues. CDR1 is SGDLS and CDR2 is YYNGEE in the germline V gene. This CDR3 reads CASSVASGYSYEQYF. As DNA, the CDR3 is TGTGCCAGCAGCGTAGCTAGCGGGTACTCCTACGAGCAGTACTTC. Looking up the rest from reference TRBV9 and TRBJ2-7 gives the full variable domain: DSGVTQTPKHLITATGQRVTLRCSPRSGDLSVYWYQQSLDQGLQFLIQYYNGEERAKGNILERFSAQQFPDLHSELNLSSLELGDSALYFCASSVASGYSYEQYFGPGTRLTVT.

This sequence joins TRBV4-3 and TRBJ2-3, with 8 nucleotides matching TRBD2. The length of the CDR3 is 16 residues. J was trimmed by 2 bases and V by 1 base; bases with no gene match: 5. Germline V CDR1 and CDR2: LGHNA, YSLEER. The CDR3 nucleotides read TGCGCCAGCAGCCAAGTTGAGCGGGAGTTCACAGATACGCAGTATTTT. Protein sequence: CASSQVEREFTDTQYF.

The rearrangement joins TRBV11-2 to TRBJ2-5; 8 bases line up with TRBD1. The CDR3 contains 15 residues. CDR1 is SGHAT, CDR2 FQNNGV, per germline. With 4 bases clipped from V and 2 bases from J, the junction kept 6 bases outside the gene matches. The CDR3 spells CASSYRDRRQETQYF. DNA of the CDR3: TGTGCCAGCAGCTACCGGGACAGGCGACAAGAGACCCAGTACTTC.

V gene TRBV11-3 combines with J gene TRBJ1-6; maybe TRBD1 (5 bases). Trimming left V 5 bases short and J 9 bases short, with 17 bases between. Germline CDR1 reads SGHNT; CDR2 reads YENEEA. The CDR3 sequence is 15 residues long. The CDR3 nucleotides read TGTGCCAGCAGCCTAATGGGACGTGATGGTTCACCCCTCCACTTT. Translated: CASSLMGRDGSPLHF.

The DNA of the CDR3 is TGTGCCAGCAGGGTAGGGGGGTACACTGAAGCTTTCTTT. This encodes CASRVGGYTEAFF. The chain carries TRBV6-5 and TRBJ1-1; a weak D match, TRBD1 (6 bases). There are 13 residues in the CDR3. Germline CDR1 reads MNHEY; CDR2 reads SVGAGI. The V end was cut by 6 bases, the J end by 3 bases, with 11 bases between.

The gene calls are TRBV2 and TRBJ1-5; a possible D gene is TRBD1 (6 bases). The CDR3 has 16 residues. V was cut by 1 base and J by 5 bases, with 15 bases left in between. CDR1 is SNHLY, CDR2 FYNNEI, per germline. CDR3: CASSEDGSGAYQPQHF. The CDR3 DNA is TGTGCCAGCAGTGAAGACGGGTCAGGGGCTTATCAGCCCCAGCATTTT. Together with reference TRBV2 and TRBJ1-5, the CDR3 gives the full variable domain: EPEVTQTPSHQVTQMGQEVILRCVPISNHLYFYWYRQILGQKVEFLVSFYNNEISEKSEIFDDQFSVERPDGSNFTLKIRSTKLEDSAMYFCASSEDGSGAYQPQHFGDGTRLSIL.

This clone was seen just once. The rearrangement links TRBV6-5 to TRBJ1-3, with D hard to call. V was clipped by 7 bases and J by 0 bases, with 4 bases between them. CDR1 and CDR2 (germline): MNHEY, SVGAGI. CDR3 size: 12 residues. The CDR3 DNA sequence: TGTGCCAGCAAAGCCTCTGGAAACACCATATATTTT. This translates into CASKASGNTIYF.

The chain has TRBV6-2 or TRBV6-3 and TRBJ2-6; TRBD1 might be the D (6 bases). Germline V CDR1 and CDR2: MNHEY, SVGEGT. Trimming shortened V by 5 bases and J by 2 bases, and 10 bases separated the two germline ends. This CDR3 region has 15 residues. Written as DNA, the CDR3 is TGTGCCAGCAGTATAGCAGGGGCTGGGGCCAACGTCCTGACTTTC. This translates into CASSIAGAGANVLTF.

The chain is built from TRBV21-1 and TRBJ1-4. TRBV21-1 is termed a pseudogene. The CDR3 consists of 15 residues. This chain's CDR3 is CASTQAHSLDEKLFF. The CDR3 DNA is TGTGCCAGCACCCAAGCCCACTCCTTAGATGAAAAACTGTTTTTT.

The chain employs TRBV19 and TRBJ2-2; D remains unclear. The V gene's germline CDR1 is LNHDA and CDR2 SQIVND (reference sequence). V shed 8 bases and J shed 0 bases, with 10 bases lying between them. The CDR3 has 14 amino acids. The CDR3: CASFSVANTGELFF. For the CDR3, the DNA is TGTGCCAGTTTTTCGGTTGCGAACACCGGGGAGCTGTTTTTT. Full variable domain (rest looked up from reference TRBV19 and TRBJ2-2): DGGITQSPKYLFRKEGQNVTLSCEQNLNHDAMYWYRQDPGQGLRLIYYSQIVNDFQKGDIAEGYSVSREKKESFPLTVTSAQKNPTAFYLCASFSVANTGELFFGEGSRLTVL.

The chain has TRBV6-1 and TRBJ2-3; D is perhaps TRBD1 (5 bases). The V gene's germline CDR1 is MNHNS and CDR2 SASEGT. CDR3 length equals 15 residues. Trimming pared 1 base from V and 2 bases from J, leaving 10 bases between. Here the CDR3 reads CASSEGQGHTDTQYF. The CDR3 bases are TGTGCCAGCAGTGAAGGTCAGGGCCACACAGATACGCAGTATTTT.

This clone appeared a few times. The V gene is TRBV6-6, the J gene TRBJ1-3, with D possibly TRBD1 on 6 matching bases. The germline V and J ends were trimmed by 6 bases and 0 bases, with 21 bases remaining between them. The CDR3 consists of 18 residues. Germline-derived CDR1 and CDR2 are MNHNY and SVGAGI (reference sequence). CDR3 loop: CASRRQVSTVGSGNTIYF. DNA for the CDR3: TGTGCCAGCAGACGACAGGTATCAACCGTAGGCTCTGGAAACACCATATATTTT.

The gene calls are TRBV7-9 and TRBJ2-6; D is perhaps TRBD1 (6 bases). CDR3 length: 15 residues. CDR1 and CDR2 from the germline V gene are SEHNR and FQNEAQ (reference sequence). Trimming took 4 bases from V and 2 from J, leaving 9 bases between them. The CDR3 spells CASSYRVPGANVLTF. CDR3 in DNA: TGTGCCAGCAGCTACAGGGTACCTGGGGCCAACGTCCTGACTTTC.

The CDR3 bases are TGTGCCAGCAGTGATTGGACATTTAACACTGAAGCTTTCTTT. Translating it yields CASSDWTFNTEAFF. The genes are TRBV2 and TRBJ1-1; perhaps TRBD1 as D (5 bases). Germline CDR1 and CDR2: SNHLY and FYNNEI. The CDR3 spans 14 residues. V was trimmed by 3 bases and J by 2 bases, leaving 10 bases between them.

The chain uses TRBV27 and TRBJ2-5; possible D gene TRBD2, 6 bases. The germline V gene has CDR1 MNHEY and CDR2 SMNVEV (reference sequence). The CDR3 sequence is 12 residues long. The V and J ends lost 9 bases and 4 bases respectively, with 12 bases between them. Written as DNA, the CDR3 is TGTGCCAGTCAGGACTACGGAGAGACCCAGTACTTC. It encodes CASQDYGETQYF.

Written as DNA, the CDR3 is TGTGCCAGCAGTTACGCCGGACTAGCGGGGAACAATGAGCAGTTCTTC. It codes for CASSYAGLAGNNEQFF. V is TRBV6-5 and J is TRBJ2-1, with 12 nucleotides matching TRBD2. The length of the CDR3 is 16 residues. After removal of 2 bases from V and 5 bases from J, the junction contained 4 bases not matched to a gene. Germline assignment: CDR1 MNHEY and CDR2 SVGAGI.

The rearrangement uses TRBV20-1 and TRBJ1-2; 8 nucleotides align to TRBD1. The CDR3 loop spans 11 amino acids. Per the germline V gene, CDR1 is DFQATT and CDR2 is SNEGSKA (reference sequence). CDR3 residues: CSGRTGRGYTF. CDR3 nucleotides: TGCAGCGGTCGGACAGGGCGCGGCTACACCTTC.

V and J are TRBV24-1 and TRBJ1-5, with 9 bases that match TRBD1. The CDR3 extends over 16 amino acids. Trimming at V came to 5 bases and at J to 3 bases, leaving 7 bases not matched to a gene. Germline V gene sequence: CDR1 KGHDR, CDR2 SFDVKD. CDR3 DNA: TGTGCCACCAGTGCCCCGGGACAGGGCGTCAATCAGCCCCAGCATTTT. This codes for CATSAPGQGVNQPQHF.